This T cell receptor beta chain was obtained from a study of blood T cell repertoires in COVID-19. Study summary: Sample material is recorded as cDNA or gDNA derived from T cells, B-cell-depleted T cells, or PBMCs.

Living in about two dozen US areas, the participants were between roughly 18 and 90 years of age. Participant reports of clinical history set cohort assignment. Before being deemed recovered, Cohort 3 donors had two negative PCRs, clearance, or symptom resolution. Libraries were prepared by immunoSEQ multiplex PCR; TCRdb keeps only in-frame clonotypes and omits some of them. Seen here are under 300,000 clones, about 93% observed once, and the top ten hold 1.5% to 2%. Trimming took 0 bases from V and 4 from J, leaving 16 bases between them. Germline CDR1 LNHDA, CDR2 SQIVND (reference sequence). The length of the CDR3 is 16 residues. This clone appeared a single time.

The sample consisted of PBMCs or T cells enriched from blood (not recorded which). The clonotype originates from a young woman who had recovered from COVID-19. V usage is TRBV19 and J usage is TRBJ2-7, with a possible D match to TRBD2 (5 bases). The CDR3 sequence is CASSIDLAGAKYEQYF. The CDR3, as DNA: TGTGCCAGTAGTATAGACCTCGCGGGCGCTAAGTACGAGCAGTACTTC.